The entry below describes one T cell receptor beta chain. Its antigen is currently unknown. Germline assignment: CDR1 MNHEY and CDR2 SVGEGT. The CDR3 has 16 residues. With V trimmed by 0 bases and J by 10 bases, 10 bases remained unmatched. MiXCR, run by TCRdb on the PCR reads, gives a single entry per CDR3 protein. The top ten hold roughly 0.9% of the sample, which has 550,000 to 750,000 distinct CDR3 sequences, approximately 20% seen once. In the sort, naive CD8 T cells were defined as CD8+CD4-CCR7+CD45RA+. This record belongs to a study of molecular identifiers for immune sequencing clone quantification. Study at large: In replicates, RNA from about 20,000 or 100,000 naive CD8 cells was split five ways, four sequenced. Study results and limitations: Beyond 20 RNA copies, clones held over 98% of effector molecules, compared with under 1% in naive cells.

The clonotype originates from a human donor in good health. Some libraries in this study had Jurkat cell RNA spiked in. The sequenced sample was naive CD8+ T cells from blood, with Jurkat cell RNA spiked in. Specified subset: FACS-sorted CD8+CD4-CCR7+CD45RA+ naive T cells. The V call is TRBV6-2 or TRBV6-3, the J call TRBJ2-1; 9 nucleotides match TRBD2. CDR3 loop: CASSYSRAGGSWEQFF. The CDR3 DNA reads TGTGCCAGCAGTTACTCCCGCGCGGGGGGGAGCTGGGAGCAGTTCTTC.